The 22 T cell receptor beta chains in this list originate from one sample, sequenced in a study of breast tumors, draining lymph nodes, adjacent tissues. From the multiplex PCR reads, TCRdb called clonotypes with MiXCR, one entry per CDR3 protein. Seen here are approximately 190,000 distinct CDR3 sequences, about 32% observed once, and the top ten hold roughly 4.3%. The lymph nodes were axillary draining lymph nodes from breast cancer patients. The sample consisted of axillary lymph node tissue. These receptors came from a female donor with breast cancer. Some clones in this sample may be carry-over from other donors' samples.

V usage is TRBV14 and J usage is TRBJ2-5, with TRBD2 as a possible D gene (7 bases). Trimming cost V 0 bases and J 6 bases, with 20 bases left between them. The length of the CDR3 is 17 residues. From germline, CDR1 is SGHDN and CDR2 FVKESK. CDR3 in amino acids: CASSQDRGASGVKTQYF. The CDR3 region has the DNA TGTGCCAGCAGCCAAGATCGGGGGGCCTCAGGGGTGAAGACCCAGTACTTC.

This clonotype was detected ten times or more. The chain combines TRBV20-1 with TRBJ1-2, with 8 bases fitting TRBD1. Germline V gene lookup returns CDR1 DFQATT and CDR2 SNEGSKA (reference sequence). The CDR3 is made up of 16 amino acids. V was pared by 5 bases and J by 7 bases, with 18 bases of the junction left unmatched. This CDR3 reads CSARTGGGQGRAGYTF. The CDR3 bases are TGCAGTGCTCGGACCGGCGGCGGACAGGGTAGGGCTGGCTACACCTTC.

In its sample, this clonotype was seen many times. The chain employs TRBV5-1 and TRBJ2-7; possibly TRBD1 for D (5 bases). From germline, CDR1 is SGHRS and CDR2 YFSETQ. The germline V and J ends were trimmed by 0 bases and 3 bases, with 10 bases remaining between them. The CDR3 contains 14 residues. The CDR3 DNA sequence: TGCGCCAGCAGCTTGGAGGCAGGGCGCTACGAGCAGTACTTC. Its protein is CASSLEAGRYEQYF.

This clonotype has just one count. The genes are TRBV20-1 and TRBJ2-3; TRBD2 aligns across 7 bases. The CDR3 sequence is 18 residues long. J gave up 0 bases and V 0 bases, and 12 bases lay outside the gene matches. Germline V gene sequence: CDR1 DFQATT, CDR2 SNEGSKA (reference sequence). The DNA of the CDR3 is TGCAGTGCTAGAGATGGGGCTAGCGGCGCTCATAGCACAGATACGCAGTATTTT. The encoded protein is CSARDGASGAHSTDTQYF.

This clonotype was seen at least ten times. V is TRBV20-1 and J is TRBJ1-5; no definite D call. The CDR3 is 15 amino acids. From germline, CDR1 is DFQATT and CDR2 SNEGSKA (reference sequence). With 6 bases removed from V and 6 bases from J, the gap between germline ends came to 21 bases. CDR3 amino acids: CSAVPGPEVGQPQHF. DNA for the CDR3: TGCAGTGCAGTTCCGGGCCCAGAGGTTGGTCAGCCCCAGCATTTT.

This clonotype was seen a handful of times. This clone may be a read error of a much larger clone one base away. This chain uses TRBV20-1 with TRBJ2-5, with TRBD1 matching 9 bases. CDR1 and CDR2 (germline): DFQATT, SNEGSKA (reference sequence). The CDR3 is made up of 12 amino acids. The CDR3 DNA is TGCAGTGCCAAGGACAGGGGTGAGACCCCGTACTTC. Translating it yields CSAKDRGETPYF.

This clonotype was detected ten times or more. This chain links TRBV10-2 with TRBJ1-2; D is ambiguous. The CDR3 covers 13 residues. V was clipped by 0 bases and J by 7 bases, with 9 bases between them. Germline CDR1 is WSHSY and CDR2 is SAAADI. Written as DNA, the CDR3 is TGCGCCAGCAGTGAGTCGGGCAGGCCTGGCTACACCTTC. It translates to CASSESGRPGYTF.

The table lists this clonotype with many counts. This sequence joins TRBV20-1 and TRBJ2-1, with 12 bases matching TRBD2. Trimming removed 6 bases from V and 0 bases from J; junction bases left unmatched: 3. CDR3 length equals 15 residues. CDR1 and CDR2 (germline): DFQATT, SNEGSKA (reference sequence). CDR3 sequence: CSAPTSGSSYNEQFF. As DNA, the CDR3 is TGCAGTGCCCCGACTAGCGGGAGCTCCTACAATGAGCAGTTCTTC.

For this clonotype: This could be a read error, since a much larger clone is one nucleotide away. The V gene is TRBV3-1, the J gene TRBJ2-1; D unclear. Looked up from germline, CDR1 is LGHDT and CDR2 is YNNKEL (reference sequence). This CDR3 is built from 14 residues. V lost 0 bases, J lost 2 bases, and 5 bases lay in between. The CDR3 is CASSQDHPYNEQFF. CDR3 in DNA: TGTGCCAGCAGCCAAGATCACCCCTACAATGAGCAGTTCTTC.

This clonotype has more than one count but fewer than ten. The gene calls are TRBV10-1 and TRBJ2-7, with no clear D. V gave up 2 bases and J gave up 7 bases, with 12 bases separating them. This CDR3 spans 13 amino acids. Germline CDR1 is WNHNN and CDR2 is SYGVQD (reference sequence). Here the CDR3 DNA reads TGCGCCAGCAGTGAGGTCCTTCTAAGGGAGCAGTACTTC. It encodes CASSEVLLREQYF.

CDR3 nucleotides: TGCAGTGTCGGACAGCCTAATTCACCCCTCCACTTT. It yields the protein CSVGQPNSPLHF. The V and J genes are TRBV20-1 and TRBJ1-6; maybe TRBD1 (6 bases). CDR3 size: 12 residues. CDR1 is DFQATT, CDR2 SNEGSKA, per germline (reference sequence). The germline V and J ends were trimmed by 7 bases and 6 bases, with 10 bases remaining between them.

This clonotype was detected many times. This may be a read error, as it is one base from a much larger clone. Given the absence of the conserved phenylalanine or tryptophan at the CDR3 end, a read error is likely. This rearrangement joins TRBV24-1 to TRBJ2-1, with TRBD2 matching over 12 bases. CDR3 length equals 16 residues. V lost 3 bases and J lost 10; bases outside the gene matches: 9. In germline, CDR1 is KGHDR, CDR2 SFDVKD. CDR3 region: CATSDPSGRAIREQFL. DNA of the CDR3: TGTGCCACCAGTGATCCTAGCGGGAGGGCGATTAGGGAGCAGTTCCTC.

The table lists this clonotype with a few counts. Given a much more abundant clone one base away, this may be a read error. V usage is TRBV7-2 and J usage is TRBJ2-5; 13 bases map to TRBD2. Per the germline V gene, CDR1 is SGHTA and CDR2 is FQGNSA. This CDR3 is built from 15 residues. CDR3 loop: CASTPPGLAGETQHF. DNA for the CDR3: TGTGCCAGCACCCCCCCCGGACTAGCGGGAGAGACCCAGCACTTC.

The chain carries TRBV20-1 and TRBJ1-1; a weak D match, TRBD1 (5 bases). The CDR3 covers 13 residues. V was shortened by 5 bases and J by 3 bases, with 13 bases between the two germline ends. Germline assignment: CDR1 DFQATT and CDR2 SNEGSKA (reference sequence). CDR3 sequence reads: CSALGTWDTEAFF. The DNA for the CDR3 is TGCAGTGCTTTAGGGACCTGGGACACTGAAGCTTTCTTT.

The genes are TRBV2 and TRBJ1-6; D may be TRBD1 (6 bases). V was clipped by 6 bases and J by 0 bases, with 12 bases between them. This CDR3 has 16 residues. Germline assignment: CDR1 SNHLY and CDR2 FYNNEI. The CDR3 DNA sequence: TGTGCCAGCAGGGACCCAGGGGACTCCTATAATTCACCCCTCCACTTT. Amino acids: CASRDPGDSYNSPLHF.

This clonotype was seen ten or more times. V is TRBV6-2 or TRBV6-3 and J is TRBJ2-5; 11 bases fit TRBD2. The germline V gene encodes CDR1 MNHEY and CDR2 SVGEGT. V shed 8 bases, J shed 1 base, and the junction held 9 bases outside the gene matches. The CDR3 extends over 16 amino acids. The CDR3 is CASEGGTSGFQETQYF. In DNA, the CDR3 is TGTGCCAGCGAGGGAGGGACTAGCGGATTCCAAGAGACCCAGTACTTC.

This clonotype occurred many times. This chain links TRBV7-3 with TRBJ2-5; D might be TRBD1 or TRBD2, each matching 5 bases. Germline CDR1 reads SGHTA; CDR2 reads FQGTGA. The CDR3 is 14 amino acids. Trimming took 2 bases from V and 5 from J, leaving 12 bases between them. This CDR3 reads CASSLGGTGETQYF. CDR3 sequence (DNA): TGTGCCAGCAGCTTAGGGGGAACGGGGGAGACCCAGTACTTC.

This chain links TRBV20-1 with TRBJ2-2; D remains ambiguous. CDR1 DFQATT and CDR2 SNEGSKA come from the germline V gene (reference sequence). The CDR3 totals 16 residues. V lost 6 bases to trimming and J lost 3 bases, with 20 bases between them. This CDR3 is CSAPVENYGYTGELFF. The DNA for the CDR3 is TGCAGTGCCCCCGTGGAAAACTATGGCTACACCGGGGAGCTGTTTTTT.

The chain employs TRBV15 and TRBJ1-3; no firm D call. The CDR3 is 10 amino acids. The ends were cut back, 0 bases at V and 9 bases at J, with 0 bases in the middle. Germline V CDR1 and CDR2: LNHNV, YYDKDF (reference sequence). This chain's CDR3 is CATSRDTIYF. The CDR3, as DNA: TGTGCCACCAGCAGAGACACCATATATTTT.

V gene TRBV5-1 combines with J gene TRBJ1-6; a possible D gene is TRBD1 (5 bases). This CDR3 is built from 15 residues. The germline gives CDR1 SGHRS, CDR2 YFSETQ. V lost 4 bases, J lost 9 bases, and 17 bases lay in between. The CDR3 region is CASSPYGQGSSPLHF. The CDR3 DNA is TGCGCCAGCAGCCCCTACGGGCAGGGTAGTTCACCCCTCCACTTT.

For this clonotype: Mismatch with germline at one junction end may stem from a read error. V usage is TRBV6-5 and J usage is TRBJ2-7; D might be TRBD2 (5 bases). CDR1 and CDR2 from the germline V gene are MNHEY and SVGAGI. The CDR3 totals 17 residues. The CDR3 DNA follows: TGTGCCAGCAGTCACTCAGCCCCTAGCTACAGCTCCTACGAGCAGTACTTC. It is translated as CASSHSAPSYSSYEQYF.

This clonotype was observed many times. For the CDR3, the DNA is TGTGCCAGCAGCTTAGACACCGGACCATTGACGCCTGAGCAGTTCTTC. Its translation: CASSLDTGPLTPEQFF. V and J are TRBV11-2 and TRBJ2-1; unclear D gene. Trimming stripped 0 bases from V and 9 bases from J, with 18 bases between. CDR3 length equals 16 residues. Germline V gene lookup returns CDR1 SGHAT and CDR2 FQNNGV.